The 21 T cell receptor beta chains presented below share a single source sample, sequenced in a study of CD8+ T cells in alopecia areata. In each case, RNA was isolated and then reverse transcribed into cDNA as the sequencing template. Libraries were prepared by immunoSEQ multiplex PCR; TCRdb keeps only in-frame clonotypes and omits some of them. The repertoire holds about 180,000 clones, with about 47% as singletons. The treatment was: oral pan-JAK inhibitor, 5-10 mg twice daily. The specimen comprised CD8+ T cells sorted from blood, sampled around week 54, from a patient treated with tofacitinib. These receptors were obtained from a human donor with alopecia areata.

V usage is TRBV7-9 and J usage is TRBJ2-7; D is ambiguous. Germline lookup yields CDR1 SEHNR and CDR2 FQNEAQ (reference sequence). Trimming took 5 bases from V and 3 from J, leaving 11 bases between them. CDR3 length equals 13 residues. The CDR3 DNA reads as TGTGCCAGCAGCGTGAGCACCCTCTACGAGCAGTACTTC. Translated, it gives CASSVSTLYEQYF.

The chain is built from TRBV7-9 and TRBJ1-5; no definite D call. From germline, CDR1 is SEHNR and CDR2 FQNEAQ (reference sequence). This CDR3 has 14 residues. The ends were cut back, 0 bases at V and 4 bases at J, with 7 bases in the middle. The CDR3 DNA sequence: TGTGCCAGCAGCTTAGCGGAGTATAATCAGCCCCAGCATTTT. Translating it yields CASSLAEYNQPQHF.

This sequence joins TRBV4-1 and TRBJ2-3; 11 bases match TRBD2. Germline loops: CDR1 MGHRA, CDR2 YSYEKL. The CDR3 is made up of 15 amino acids. After removal of 4 bases from V and 6 bases from J, the junction contained 6 bases not matched to a gene. The CDR3 sequence is CASSLISGGADTQYF. DNA of the CDR3: TGCGCCAGCAGCCTCATTAGCGGGGGGGCCGATACGCAGTATTTT.

This sequence joins TRBV18 and TRBJ2-3, with D tentatively TRBD1 (6 bases). The CDR3 has 14 residues. Trimming removed 6 bases at V and 5 bases at J, with 15 bases between. Germline V gives CDR1 KGHSH, CDR2 LQKENI. CDR3 nucleotide sequence: TGTGCCAGCTCGCAAATTAACAGGGAAGATACGCAGTATTTT. It encodes CASSQINREDTQYF.

This clone appeared once. The V call is TRBV9, the J call TRBJ1-5; TRBD1 is a possible D gene (5 bases). Germline V CDR1 and CDR2: SGDLS, YYNGEE. V was cut by 3 bases and J by 3 bases, with 13 bases left in between. The CDR3 runs 15 residues. The CDR3 sequence is CASSGDWGTNQPQHF. As DNA, the CDR3 is TGTGCCAGCAGCGGAGACTGGGGCACCAATCAGCCCCAGCATTTT.

This clone has more than one count but fewer than ten. This chain connects TRBV30 to TRBJ2-5; 7 bases match TRBD2. V dropped 1 base and J dropped 2; count of bases not matched to a gene: 4. The CDR3 spans 14 residues. Germline V gene lookup returns CDR1 GTSNPN and CDR2 SVGIG (reference sequence). The CDR3 sequence is CAWSAGGEQETQYF. CDR3 nucleotide sequence: TGTGCCTGGAGTGCTGGGGGGGAGCAAGAGACCCAGTACTTC.

This clone showed up just a few times. The CDR3 DNA sequence: TGTGCCTGGGTTGGACAGGGTCAACCCTACGAGCAGTACTTC. Translating it yields CAWVGQGQPYEQYF. V usage is TRBV30 and J usage is TRBJ2-7; the match to TRBD1 covers 8 bases. CDR3 length: 14 residues. V was pared by 5 bases and J by 2 bases, with 8 bases of the junction left unmatched. Germline CDR1 is GTSNPN and CDR2 is SVGIG (reference sequence).

The J gene is TRBJ2-1, the V gene TRBV10-3; TRBD2 matches at 7 bases. The CDR3 sequence is 13 residues long. Per germline, CDR1 ENHRY and CDR2 SYGVKD. Losses at the gene ends were 10 bases for V and 6 bases for J; bases not matched to a gene: 9. This chain's CDR3 is CATGGGTFNEQFF. For the CDR3, the DNA is TGTGCCACCGGCGGGGGAACCTTCAATGAGCAGTTCTTC.

The CDR3 is CAWSVQGGDQPQHF. DNA of the CDR3: TGTGCCTGGAGTGTACAGGGGGGGGATCAGCCCCAGCATTTT. This chain links TRBV30 with TRBJ1-5; 8 bases align to TRBD1. After removal of 0 bases from V and 5 bases from J, the junction contained 3 bases not matched to a gene. Germline V lookup: CDR1 GTSNPN, CDR2 SVGIG (reference sequence). The CDR3 extends over 14 amino acids.

The genes are TRBV6-4 and TRBJ1-2; unclear D gene. The CDR3 is 14 amino acids. Per the germline V gene, CDR1 is MRHNA and CDR2 is SNTAGT. Trimming took off 7 bases at V and 0 bases at J, with 12 bases between the two ends. For the CDR3, the DNA is TGTGCCAGCATCCACAGTGAAGCTAACTATGGCTACACCTTC. Its translation is CASIHSEANYGYTF.

In DNA, the CDR3 is TGTGCCATCAGTAAGGACAGAACCTACAATGAGCAGTTCTTC. Protein: CAISKDRTYNEQFF. This chain joins TRBV10-3 and TRBJ2-1, with D possibly matching TRBD1 (6 bases). The length of the CDR3 is 14 residues. CDR1 and CDR2 from the germline V gene are ENHRY and SYGVKD. Trimming removed 5 bases from V and 2 bases from J, with 10 bases in between.

This rearrangement joins TRBV10-3 to TRBJ1-1, with 7 bases that match TRBD1. There are 14 residues in the CDR3. Unmatched junction bases numbered 6, after V lost 2 bases and J lost 6 bases. Looked up from germline, CDR1 is ENHRY and CDR2 is SYGVKD. Here the CDR3 reads CAISEAGGLAEAFF. CDR3 nucleotide sequence: TGTGCCATCAGTGAGGCAGGGGGATTGGCTGAAGCTTTCTTT.

The rearrangement uses TRBV6-5 and TRBJ2-1; 7 bases are a match to TRBD1. CDR1 and CDR2 (germline): MNHEY, SVGAGI. The J segment lost 10 bases and the V segment lost 6 bases, leaving 3 bases of the junction unmatched. This CDR3 has 11 amino acids. The chain's CDR3 is CASRTGKEQFF. The CDR3 nucleotides read TGTGCCAGCAGGACAGGGAAAGAGCAGTTCTTC.

This chain joins TRBV5-1 and TRBJ1-3; TRBD1 might be the D (5 bases). The CDR3 runs 15 residues. CDR1 is SGHRS, CDR2 YFSETQ, per germline. V was cut by 0 bases and J by 0 bases, with 7 bases left in between. CDR3 residues: CASSLGDGSGNTIYF. CDR3 DNA sequence: TGCGCCAGCAGCTTGGGGGACGGCTCTGGAAACACCATATATTTT.

The chain links TRBV6-1 to TRBJ1-5; no clear D. CDR1 and CDR2 (germline): MNHNS, SASEGT. Deletions cut 2 bases from V and 0 bases from J, with 11 bases between. The CDR3 has 16 amino acids. The CDR3 DNA is TGTGCCAGCAGTGAATGGTTGGAGTATAGCAATCAGCCCCAGCATTTT. Amino acid sequence: CASSEWLEYSNQPQHF.

The rearrangement links TRBV13 to TRBJ2-1, with no clear D. There are 12 residues in the CDR3. Germline V gene data show CDR1 as PRHDT and CDR2 as FYEKMQ (reference sequence). The ends were cut back, 5 bases at V and 6 bases at J, with 8 bases in the middle. CDR3 bases: TGTGCCAGCAGCGAGGAAGGCAATGAGCAGTTCTTC. Protein: CASSEEGNEQFF. Full variable domain (outside the CDR3, taken from reference TRBV13 and TRBJ2-1): AAGVIQSPRHLIKEKRETATLKCYPIPRHDTVYWYQQGPGQDPQFLISFYEKMQSDKGSIPDRFSAQQFSDYHSELNMSSLELGDSALYFCASSEEGNEQFFGPGTRLTVL.

CDR3 residues: CASSYSEGAIGYTF. The CDR3, as DNA: TGTGCCAGCAGTTACTCGGAGGGGGCGATCGGCTACACCTTC. The chain is built from TRBV6-5 and TRBJ1-2, with 7 bases aligning to TRBD1. V lost 0 bases and J lost 8; bases outside the gene matches: 6. The CDR3 has 14 residues. Germline lookup yields CDR1 MNHEY and CDR2 SVGAGI.

This clone was seen only a few times. V gene TRBV5-1 combines with J gene TRBJ2-5, with 13 nucleotides matching TRBD2. Per the germline V gene, CDR1 is SGHRS and CDR2 is YFSETQ. The CDR3 contains 16 residues. J lost 1 base, V lost 4 bases, and 4 bases had no gene match. In DNA, the CDR3 is TGCGCCAGCAGCATCGGACTAGCGGGGGCCCAAGAGACCCAGTACTTC. This encodes CASSIGLAGAQETQYF.

This clone was recorded many times. V and J are TRBV7-8 and TRBJ2-2, with D maybe TRBD1 (6 bases). Trimming stripped 1 base from V and 4 bases from J, with 7 bases between. The CDR3 length is 14 residues. In germline, CDR1 is SGHVS, CDR2 FQNEAQ. The CDR3 protein is CASSLGGRTGELFF. The CDR3 bases are TGTGCCAGCAGCTTAGGGGGGCGCACCGGGGAGCTGTTTTTT.

This clone was found a few times. The chain uses TRBV19 and TRBJ1-6, with 10 bases lining up with TRBD1. This CDR3 has 15 residues. Germline CDR1 is LNHDA and CDR2 is SQIVND (reference sequence). With 6 bases clipped from V and 8 bases from J, the junction kept 7 bases outside the gene matches. The CDR3 region is CASRLGQGVYSPLHF. CDR3 in DNA: TGTGCCAGTAGGCTCGGACAGGGGGTATATTCACCCCTCCACTTT.

This clone came up a few times. This rearrangement joins TRBV18 to TRBJ1-1, with D possibly being TRBD1 (5 bases). Germline V gives CDR1 KGHSH, CDR2 LQKENI. The V end was cut by 3 bases, the J end by 7 bases, with 15 bases between. The CDR3 covers 14 residues. In nucleotides, the CDR3 is TGTGCCAGCTCACCGGTAGAGGGGCACAGTGAAGCTTTCTTT. Translating gives CASSPVEGHSEAFF. Using reference TRBV18 and TRBJ1-1 for the parts outside the CDR3, the full variable domain is NAGVMQNPRHLVRRRGQEARLRCSPMKGHSHVYWYRQLPEEGLKFMVYLQKENIIDESGMPKERFSAEFPKEGPSILRIQQVVRGDSAAYFCASSPVEGHSEAFFGQGTRLTVV.